The 6 T cell receptor beta chains presented below share a single source sample, sequenced in a study of T cell changes during pregnancy in multiple sclerosis. The method was immunoSEQ multiplex PCR; TCRdb's version includes in-frame clones alone and lacks a portion of them. The table records about 61,000 clones, over 85% of them present only once. Sequencing was performed on CD8+ T cells from peripheral blood mononuclear cells, taken in the third trimester of pregnancy. The receptors were sampled from a female donor with multiple sclerosis, enrolled in a pregnancy study.

V usage is TRBV5-6 and J usage is TRBJ2-7; no reliable D call. Trimming took off 1 base at V and 2 bases at J, with 7 bases between the two ends. The germline V gene encodes CDR1 SGHDT and CDR2 YYEEEE. CDR3 length equals 13 residues. The CDR3 bases are TGTGCCAGCAGCTTGTGGGCAACCTACGAGCAGTACTTC. Its translation: CASSLWATYEQYF.

This sequence joins TRBV19 and TRBJ2-1; 8 bases are a match to TRBD2. J gave up 6 bases and V 8 bases, and 9 bases lay outside the gene matches. The CDR3 loop spans 14 amino acids. The germline gives CDR1 LNHDA, CDR2 SQIVND (reference sequence). The CDR3 nucleotides read TGTGCCAGTCGTGGAGCGGGAGTACTCAATGAGCAGTTCTTC. This codes for CASRGAGVLNEQFF.

This chain connects TRBV9 to TRBJ2-7, with 12 bases matching TRBD2. Unmatched junction bases numbered 5, after V lost 4 bases and J lost 0 bases. Germline CDR1 SGDLS, CDR2 YYNGEE. The CDR3 contains 16 residues. The CDR3 nucleotides read TGTGCCAGCAGCTCTAGCGGGAGGGCCCTCTCCTACGAGCAGTACTTC. Translating gives CASSSSGRALSYEQYF.

The chain couples TRBV14 to TRBJ2-3; maybe TRBD2 (5 bases). V lost 1 base and J lost 3, with 8 bases in between. This CDR3 is built from 14 residues. In germline, CDR1 is SGHDN, CDR2 FVKESK. This chain's CDR3 is CASSQGGNTDTQYF. For the CDR3, the DNA is TGTGCCAGCAGCCAAGGAGGGAATACAGATACGCAGTATTTT.

As regards this clone: At the DNA level, this CDR3 is encoded by other sequences in the same sample as well. V gene TRBV7-9 combines with J gene TRBJ1-5; D gene uncertain. V was shortened by 1 base and J by 7 bases, with 5 bases between the two germline ends. Germline CDR1 reads SEHNR; CDR2 reads FQNEAQ (reference sequence). The CDR3 is 12 amino acids. CDR3 residues: CASSLGGQPQHF. The CDR3 nucleotides read TGTGCCAGCAGCTTAGGTGGCCAGCCCCAGCATTTT. Filled out from reference TRBV7-9 and TRBJ1-5, the complete variable domain reads DTGVSQNPRHKITKRGQNVTFRCDPISEHNRLYWYRQTLGQGPEFLTYFQNEAQLEKSRLLSDRFSAERPKGSFSTLEIQRTEQGDSAMYLCASSLGGQPQHFGDGTRLSIL.

The chain combines TRBV10-3 with TRBJ2-7; no reliable D call. Trimming shortened V by 5 bases and J by 1 base, and 18 bases separated the two germline ends. Germline-derived CDR1 and CDR2 are ENHRY and SYGVKD. The CDR3 sequence is 16 residues long. CDR3 sequence (DNA): TGTGCCATCAGTCGGAAATCTACAGCACCTTCCTACGAGCAGTACTTC. Its translation: CAISRKSTAPSYEQYF.